What follows are 19 T cell receptor beta chains derived from one specimen sequenced in a study of shared clonotypes between healthy human individuals. Sequenced by immunoSEQ multiplex PCR; TCRdb stores in-frame clones only, minus some. The data hold some 2 million clones, with about 95% observed a single time. CD45RO negativity and positive selection for CCR7 defined naive CD8 cells, a population that excluded terminally differentiated effector memory CD45RA+ cells. The specimen was naive CD8+ T cells sorted from blood. These TCRs come from a man aged 18 to 29 in good health.

The chain links TRBV6-5 to TRBJ1-3; D remains ambiguous. Trimming took 6 bases from V and 0 from J, leaving 6 bases between them. This CDR3 has 13 residues. From germline, CDR1 is MNHEY and CDR2 SVGAGI. The CDR3: CASRRDSGNTIYF. DNA of the CDR3: TGTGCCAGCAGGAGAGACTCTGGAAACACCATATATTTT.

The rearrangement links TRBV19 to TRBJ1-3, with D uncertain. The CDR3 consists of 15 residues. Germline V gene sequence: CDR1 LNHDA, CDR2 SQIVND (reference sequence). Trimming removed 7 bases from V and 4 bases from J, with 17 bases in between. The CDR3 DNA reads as TGTGCCAGTACCCTAGACGAGTTCCTCGGAAACACCATATATTTT. The encoded protein is CASTLDEFLGNTIYF.

On this clone itself: This same CDR3 is encoded by further DNA sequences in the sample. The chain links TRBV25-1 to TRBJ2-7; D remains unclear. V was shortened by 3 bases and J by 3 bases, with 6 bases between the two germline ends. This CDR3 has 12 amino acids. Germline values: CDR1 MGHDK, CDR2 SYGVNS. CDR3 DNA sequence: TGTGCCAGCAGTGATGGTGGCTACGAGCAGTACTTC. Amino acid sequence: CASSDGGYEQYF.

This chain links TRBV5-1 with TRBJ1-6, with D unresolved. Germline V gene sequence: CDR1 SGHRS, CDR2 YFSETQ. Trimming took 4 bases from V and 4 from J, leaving 18 bases between them. The CDR3 sequence is 17 residues long. CDR3 protein: CASSHPREASYNSPLHF. The CDR3 coding sequence is TGCGCCAGCAGCCATCCTCGGGAGGCATCTTATAATTCACCCCTCCACTTT.

This CDR3 reads CASSSGQSQIYGYTF. The DNA of the CDR3 is TGCGCCAGCAGCTCGGGACAGTCCCAGATCTATGGCTACACCTTC. The chain carries TRBV5-1 and TRBJ1-2; 7 bases agree with TRBD1. The germline V gene encodes CDR1 SGHRS and CDR2 YFSETQ. V lost 3 bases and J lost 4; bases outside the gene matches: 9. This CDR3 comprises 15 residues.

The chain employs TRBV6-4 and TRBJ1-2; 7 nucleotides line up with TRBD1. V trimming: 10 bases; J trimming: 4 bases; junction bases outside the gene matches: 3. The CDR3 loop spans 11 amino acids. Germline lookup yields CDR1 MRHNA and CDR2 SNTAGT. CDR3 coding DNA: TGTGCCACCGGACAGGTCTATGGCTACACCTTC. This translates into CATGQVYGYTF.

The V gene is TRBV27, the J gene TRBJ2-7; 8 positions agree with TRBD2. Germline values: CDR1 MNHEY, CDR2 SMNVEV (reference sequence). This CDR3 is 16 amino acids long. The V and J ends lost 5 bases and 3 bases, in that order; junction bases with no gene match: 12. The CDR3 coding sequence is TGTGCCAGCAGTCCGACCAAGGGAGCGGGAGACTACGAGCAGTACTTC. This sequence encodes CASSPTKGAGDYEQYF.

The rearrangement links TRBV2 to TRBJ2-5; TRBD1 aligns across 7 bases. CDR3 length: 16 residues. J was trimmed by 4 bases and V by 3 bases; bases with no gene match: 11. Germline values: CDR1 SNHLY, CDR2 FYNNEI. The CDR3 bases are TGTGCCAGCAGTGACTCACAGGGAGAGGGGGCAGAGACCCAGTACTTC. Translated: CASSDSQGEGAETQYF.

The count of this clone is one. The chain couples TRBV19 to TRBJ2-1, with 7 bases identical to TRBD2. Germline-derived CDR1 and CDR2 are LNHDA and SQIVND (reference sequence). This CDR3 is built from 14 residues. Losses at the gene ends were 4 bases for V and 4 bases for J; bases not matched to a gene: 4. CDR3 coding DNA: TGTGCCAGTAGTACTAGCGGACCTTACAATGAGCAGTTCTTC. Residues: CASSTSGPYNEQFF. The complete variable domain, with remaining parts taken from reference TRBV19 and TRBJ2-1, reads DGGITQSPKYLFRKEGQNVTLSCEQNLNHDAMYWYRQDPGQGLRLIYYSQIVNDFQKGDIAEGYSVSREKKESFPLTVTSAQKNPTAFYLCASSTSGPYNEQFFGPGTRLTVL.

The gene calls are TRBV7-6 and TRBJ1-2, with TRBD1 as a possible D gene (5 bases). Germline CDR1 reads SGHVS; CDR2 reads FNYEAQ. V gave up 1 base and J gave up 2 bases, with 26 bases separating them. This CDR3 has 20 amino acids. Written as DNA, the CDR3 is TGTGCCAGCAGCTTAGTTGTCGGGACCGACTTAAGGAAAGGGAACTATGGCTACACCTTC. Its translation is CASSLVVGTDLRKGNYGYTF.

Concerning this clone: This same CDR3 is encoded by further DNA sequences in the sample. Here the CDR3 DNA reads TGTGCCAGCAGCCTCGGGACCTACGAGCAGTACTTC. This translates into CASSLGTYEQYF. This sequence joins TRBV7-9 and TRBJ2-7; maybe TRBD2 (5 bases). From germline, CDR1 is SEHNR and CDR2 FQNEAQ (reference sequence). Trimming removed 5 bases from V and 2 bases from J, with 7 bases in between. The CDR3 consists of 12 residues.

This chain's CDR3 is CATSDRWAYEQYF. The CDR3 DNA sequence: TGTGCCACCTCGGACAGGTGGGCCTACGAGCAGTACTTC. The chain combines TRBV15 with TRBJ2-7; TRBD1 aligns across 7 bases. This CDR3 is built from 13 residues. Germline CDR1 reads LNHNV; CDR2 reads YYDKDF (reference sequence). The V segment lost 8 bases and the J segment 2 bases; nucleotides outside the gene matches: 6.

The chain joins TRBV5-1 to TRBJ1-4; 9 nucleotides align to TRBD1. V lost 6 bases and J lost 7; bases outside the gene matches: 7. The CDR3 loop spans 14 amino acids. Germline lookup yields CDR1 SGHRS and CDR2 YFSETQ. This CDR3 reads CASTTGQGGEKLFF. The DNA for the CDR3 is TGCGCCAGCACCACGGGACAGGGAGGTGAAAAACTGTTTTTT. The full variable domain, rest sourced from reference TRBV5-1 and TRBJ1-4, is KAGVTQTPRYLIKTRGQQVTLSCSPISGHRSVSWYQQTPGQGLQFLFEYFSETQRNKGNFPGRFSGRQFSNSRSEMNVSTLELGDSALYLCASTTGQGGEKLFFGSGTQLSVL.

The table lists this clone with a count of one. V is TRBV27 and J is TRBJ2-1; D is undetermined. This CDR3 comprises 15 residues. V dropped 3 bases and J dropped 5 bases, with 14 bases sitting between them. Germline assignment: CDR1 MNHEY and CDR2 SMNVEV (reference sequence). CDR3 nucleotides: TGTGCCAGCAGTTTCGAACAGAGCTACAACAATGAGCAGTTCTTC. Amino acids: CASSFEQSYNNEQFF.

This clone was observed a single time. The CDR3 reads CASSPGPATNEKLFF. CDR3 in DNA: TGCGCCAGCAGCCCAGGGCCTGCAACTAATGAAAAACTGTTTTTT. The chain combines TRBV4-1 with TRBJ1-4; weak D call: TRBD1 (5 bases). V was trimmed by 4 bases and J by 0 bases, leaving 9 bases between them. The germline CDR1 and CDR2 sequences are MGHRA and YSYEKL. This CDR3 region has 15 residues.

V and J are TRBV5-4 and TRBJ2-1, with 8 nucleotides matching TRBD2. V lost 4 bases, J lost 6 bases, and 9 bases stayed unmatched. The CDR3 length is 15 residues. Germline CDR1 SGHNT, CDR2 YYREEE (reference sequence). The CDR3 region is CASSPVSGSINEQFF. CDR3 sequence (DNA): TGTGCCAGCAGCCCCGTGAGCGGGAGTATCAATGAGCAGTTCTTC.

The chain combines TRBV19 with TRBJ1-6; maybe TRBD1 (5 bases). This CDR3 spans 15 amino acids. The V gene lost 6 bases and the J gene lost 8 bases, with 17 bases spanning the gap. Germline V gene lookup returns CDR1 LNHDA and CDR2 SQIVND (reference sequence). The CDR3 coding sequence is TGTGCCAGTAGCCTAGATCAGGGCAGGGATTCACCCCTCCACTTT. Encoded protein: CASSLDQGRDSPLHF. Full variable domain (outside the CDR3, taken from reference TRBV19 and TRBJ1-6): DGGITQSPKYLFRKEGQNVTLSCEQNLNHDAMYWYRQDPGQGLRLIYYSQIVNDFQKGDIAEGYSVSREKKESFPLTVTSAQKNPTAFYLCASSLDQGRDSPLHFGNGTRLTVT.

About this clone itself: The sample carries other DNA sequences with the same CDR3. CDR3 nucleotide sequence: TGTGCCAGCAGTTACTCGACCGGGGAAAGCTCCTACGAGCAGTACTTC. This sequence encodes CASSYSTGESSYEQYF. The chain carries TRBV6-5 and TRBJ2-7; D may be TRBD2 (5 bases). V was trimmed by 0 bases and J by 0 bases, leaving 12 bases between them. The germline V gene encodes CDR1 MNHEY and CDR2 SVGAGI. CDR3 size: 16 residues.

The V and J genes are TRBV2 and TRBJ1-5; D not resolved. Trimming took 4 bases from V and 3 from J, leaving 10 bases between them. The CDR3 spans 14 residues. Germline-derived CDR1 and CDR2 are SNHLY and FYNNEI. The CDR3 DNA reads as TGTGCCAGCAGTGTCTATGTAAACAATCAGCCCCAGCATTTT. This translates into CASSVYVNNQPQHF.